The clone carrying this T cell receptor beta chain came up a few times. This sample was taken from a study of blood T cells in healthy people across ages. Together with a sample-barcoded 5' primer, a J-beta primer mix was included in a second PCR lasting about 7 to 11 cycles. TCRdb processed the 5' RACE reads anew with MiXCR; each CDR3 protein has one entry. There are 800,000 to 950,000 distinct CDR3 sequences in the sample; about 28% occur only once, and roughly a tenth lies in the top ten. This CDR3 comprises 17 residues. V lost 4 bases to trimming and J lost 5 bases; unmatched junction nucleotides: 8. Looked up from germline, CDR1 is SGHRS and CDR2 is YFSETQ. The sample was also linked to a second study, of T cells of mothers and their children.

The clonotype was recovered from a woman aged 35 to 49 in good health. This rearrangement joins TRBV5-1 to TRBJ2-5; 16 nucleotides line up with TRBD2. Specimen: blood. As DNA, the CDR3 is TGCGCCAGCAGCCATGGGACTAGCGGGGGGGCCGGGGAGACCCAGTACTTC. Its protein is CASSHGTSGGAGETQYF.